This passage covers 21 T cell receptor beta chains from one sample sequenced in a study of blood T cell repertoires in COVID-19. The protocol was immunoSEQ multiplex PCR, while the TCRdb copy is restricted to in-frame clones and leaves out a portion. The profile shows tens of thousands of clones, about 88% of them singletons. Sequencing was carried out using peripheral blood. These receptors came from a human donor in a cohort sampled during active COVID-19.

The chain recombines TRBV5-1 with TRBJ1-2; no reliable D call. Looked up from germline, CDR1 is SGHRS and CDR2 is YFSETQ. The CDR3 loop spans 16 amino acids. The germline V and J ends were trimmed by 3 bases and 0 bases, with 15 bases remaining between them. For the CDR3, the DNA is TGCGCCAGCAGCTACTACGGACGGGGATCTAACTATGGCTACACCTTC. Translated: CASSYYGRGSNYGYTF.

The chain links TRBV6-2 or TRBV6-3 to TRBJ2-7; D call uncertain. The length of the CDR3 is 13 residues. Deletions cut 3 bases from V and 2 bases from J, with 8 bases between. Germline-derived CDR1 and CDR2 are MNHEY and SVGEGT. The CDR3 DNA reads TGTGCCAGCAGTTATGTGACACCCTACGAGCAGTACTTC. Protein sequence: CASSYVTPYEQYF.

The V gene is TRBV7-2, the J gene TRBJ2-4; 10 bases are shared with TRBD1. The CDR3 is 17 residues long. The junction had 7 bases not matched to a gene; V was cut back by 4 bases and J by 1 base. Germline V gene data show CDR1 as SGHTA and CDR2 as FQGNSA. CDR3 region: CASSSPTGGYAKNIQYF. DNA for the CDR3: TGTGCCAGCAGCTCCCCGACAGGGGGCTACGCCAAAAACATTCAGTACTTC.

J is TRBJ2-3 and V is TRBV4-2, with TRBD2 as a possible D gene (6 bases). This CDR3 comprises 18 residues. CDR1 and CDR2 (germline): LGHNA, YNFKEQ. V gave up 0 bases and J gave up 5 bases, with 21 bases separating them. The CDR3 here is CASSQDWGTGGVGDTQYF. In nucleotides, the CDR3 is TGTGCCAGCAGCCAAGATTGGGGGACTGGCGGGGTGGGAGATACGCAGTATTTT.

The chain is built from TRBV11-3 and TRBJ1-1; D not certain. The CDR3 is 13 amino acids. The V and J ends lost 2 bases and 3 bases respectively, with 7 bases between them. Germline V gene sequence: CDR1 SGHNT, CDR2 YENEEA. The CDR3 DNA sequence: TGTGCCAGCAGCTTAATGTCGGACACTGAAGCTTTCTTT. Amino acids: CASSLMSDTEAFF.

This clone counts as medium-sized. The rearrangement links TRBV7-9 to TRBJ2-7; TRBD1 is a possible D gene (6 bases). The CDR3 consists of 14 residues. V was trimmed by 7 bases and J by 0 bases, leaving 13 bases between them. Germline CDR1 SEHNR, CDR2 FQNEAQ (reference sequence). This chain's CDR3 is CASTNNRASYEQYF. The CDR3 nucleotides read TGTGCCAGCACCAACAACAGGGCCTCCTACGAGCAGTACTTC.

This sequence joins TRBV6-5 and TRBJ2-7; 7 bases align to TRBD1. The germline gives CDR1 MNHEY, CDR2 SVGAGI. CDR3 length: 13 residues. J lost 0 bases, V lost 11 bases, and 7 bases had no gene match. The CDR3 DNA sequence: TGTGCCGGACGGGGACAGTTCTCCTACGAGCAGTACTTC. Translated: CAGRGQFSYEQYF.

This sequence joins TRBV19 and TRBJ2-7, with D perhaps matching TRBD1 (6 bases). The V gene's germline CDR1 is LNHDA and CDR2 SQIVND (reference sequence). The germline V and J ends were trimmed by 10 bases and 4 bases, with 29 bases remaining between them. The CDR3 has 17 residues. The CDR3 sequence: CATSRSDLRGSFYEQYF. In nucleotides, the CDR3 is TGTGCCACCTCACGGTCTGACCTGAGGGGGTCCTTTTACGAGCAGTACTTC. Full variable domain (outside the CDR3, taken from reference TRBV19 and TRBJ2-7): DGGITQSPKYLFRKEGQNVTLSCEQNLNHDAMYWYRQDPGQGLRLIYYSQIVNDFQKGDIAEGYSVSREKKESFPLTVTSAQKNPTAFYLCATSRSDLRGSFYEQYFGPGTRLTVT.

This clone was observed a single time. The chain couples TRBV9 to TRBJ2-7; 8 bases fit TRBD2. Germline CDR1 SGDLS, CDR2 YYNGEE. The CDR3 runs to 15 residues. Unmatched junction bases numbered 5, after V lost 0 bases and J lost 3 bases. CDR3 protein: CASSVGGSGNYEQYF. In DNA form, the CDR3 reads TGTGCCAGCAGCGTAGGGGGTAGCGGGAACTACGAGCAGTACTTC.

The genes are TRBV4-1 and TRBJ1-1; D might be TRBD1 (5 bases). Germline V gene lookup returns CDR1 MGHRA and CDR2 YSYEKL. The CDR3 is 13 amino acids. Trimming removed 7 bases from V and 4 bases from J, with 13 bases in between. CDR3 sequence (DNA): TGCGCCAGCACCCTCCGGGGGGTCACTGAAGCTTTCTTT. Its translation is CASTLRGVTEAFF.

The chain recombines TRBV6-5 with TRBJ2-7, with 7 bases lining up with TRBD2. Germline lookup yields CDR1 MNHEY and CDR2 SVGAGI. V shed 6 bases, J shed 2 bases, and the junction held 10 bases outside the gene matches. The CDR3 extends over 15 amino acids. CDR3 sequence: CASSWNSGGPYEQYF. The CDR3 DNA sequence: TGTGCCAGCAGCTGGAATTCGGGGGGACCCTACGAGCAGTACTTC.

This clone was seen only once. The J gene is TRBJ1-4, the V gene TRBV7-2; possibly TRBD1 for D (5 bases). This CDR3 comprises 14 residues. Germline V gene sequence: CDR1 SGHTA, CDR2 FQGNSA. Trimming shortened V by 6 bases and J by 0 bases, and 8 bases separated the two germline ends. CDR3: CASRRQPTNEKLFF. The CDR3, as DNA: TGTGCCAGCAGGCGACAGCCAACTAATGAAAAACTGTTTTTT.

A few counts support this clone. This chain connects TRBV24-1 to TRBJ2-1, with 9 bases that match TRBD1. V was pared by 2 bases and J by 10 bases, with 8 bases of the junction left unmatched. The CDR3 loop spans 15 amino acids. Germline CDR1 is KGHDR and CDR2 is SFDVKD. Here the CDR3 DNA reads TGTGCCACCAGTGATTCTGGGACAGGGTTAAGGGAGCAGTTCTTC. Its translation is CATSDSGTGLREQFF.

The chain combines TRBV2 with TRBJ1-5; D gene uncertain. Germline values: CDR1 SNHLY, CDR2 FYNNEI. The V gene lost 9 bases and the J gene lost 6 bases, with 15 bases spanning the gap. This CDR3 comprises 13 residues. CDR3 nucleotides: TGTGCCAGTAGTCCGGGATCGGGTCAGCCCCAGCATTTT. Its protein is CASSPGSGQPQHF.

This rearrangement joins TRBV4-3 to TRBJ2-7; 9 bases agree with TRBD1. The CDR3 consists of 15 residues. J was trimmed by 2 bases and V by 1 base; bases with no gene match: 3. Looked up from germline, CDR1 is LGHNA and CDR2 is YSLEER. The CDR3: CASSQGTGATYEQYF. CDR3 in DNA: TGCGCCAGCAGCCAAGGGACAGGGGCGACCTACGAGCAGTACTTC.

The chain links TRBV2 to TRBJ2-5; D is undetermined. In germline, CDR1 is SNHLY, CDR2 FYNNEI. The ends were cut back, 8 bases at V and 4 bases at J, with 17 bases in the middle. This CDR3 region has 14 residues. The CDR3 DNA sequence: TGTGCCAGCTCCCCTGGGCCCCCGGCAGAGACCCAGTACTTC. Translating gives CASSPGPPAETQYF.

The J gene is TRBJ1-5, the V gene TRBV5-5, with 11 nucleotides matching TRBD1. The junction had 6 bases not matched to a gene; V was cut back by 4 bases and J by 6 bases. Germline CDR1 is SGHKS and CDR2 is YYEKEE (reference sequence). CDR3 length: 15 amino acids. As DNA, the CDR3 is TGTGCCAGCAGCCGGACAGGGGGCGAAGGTCAGCCCCAGCATTTT. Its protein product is CASSRTGGEGQPQHF.

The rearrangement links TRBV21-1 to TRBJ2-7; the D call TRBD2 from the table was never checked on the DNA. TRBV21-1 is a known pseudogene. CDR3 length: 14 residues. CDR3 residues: CASSWTSGSYEQYF. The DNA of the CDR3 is TGTGCCAGCAGCTGGACTAGCGGCAGTTACGAGCAGTACTTC.

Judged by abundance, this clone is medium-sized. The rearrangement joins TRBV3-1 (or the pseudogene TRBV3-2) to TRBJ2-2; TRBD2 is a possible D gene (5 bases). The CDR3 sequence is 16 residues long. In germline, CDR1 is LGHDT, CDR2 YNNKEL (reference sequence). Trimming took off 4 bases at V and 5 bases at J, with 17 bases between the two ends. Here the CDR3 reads CASSRLGSRGTGELFF. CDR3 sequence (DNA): TGTGCCAGCAGCCGTCTCGGGTCCCGAGGGACCGGGGAGCTGTTTTTT.

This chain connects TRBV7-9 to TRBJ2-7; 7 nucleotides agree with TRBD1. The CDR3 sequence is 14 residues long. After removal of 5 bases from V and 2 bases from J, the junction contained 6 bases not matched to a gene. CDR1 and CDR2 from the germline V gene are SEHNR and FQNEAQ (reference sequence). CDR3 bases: TGTGCCAGCAGCGCCCCGGGACAGCCCTACGAGCAGTACTTC. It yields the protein CASSAPGQPYEQYF.

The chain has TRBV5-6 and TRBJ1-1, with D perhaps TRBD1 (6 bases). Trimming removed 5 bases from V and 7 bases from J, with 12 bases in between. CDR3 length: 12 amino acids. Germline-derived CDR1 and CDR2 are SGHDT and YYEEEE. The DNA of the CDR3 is TGTGCCAGCAGTTTCGGACAGATTGAAGCTTTCTTT. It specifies CASSFGQIEAFF.